This T cell receptor (beta chain) is drawn from a study of untreated major depressive disorder. The data were produced by immunoSEQ multiplex PCR, yet TCRdb's version contains in-frame clones alone and is incomplete. The table records 10,000 to 15,000 clones, nearly 95% of them present only once. The V and J ends lost 4 bases and 0 bases respectively, with 3 bases between them. This CDR3 region has 13 residues. Germline V CDR1 and CDR2: SGHAT, FQNNGV. Points from the study as a whole: Only three preselected Vbeta families were compared in sequencing. TRBV25-01 and TRBV02-01 followed the flow pattern without significance. TRBV05-01 (Vbeta 5.1) usage was higher in CD4+ T cells of depressed patients than controls.

Turning to this clone: What it recognizes is unknown.

DSM-IV major depressive disorder patients had Hamilton Rating Scale scores of 18 or more. CD4+ T cells were isolated from thawed PBMCs by magnetic negative selection. The chain recombines TRBV11-2 with TRBJ2-2; D not certain. Specimen: CD4+ T cells from PBMCs. The source is a young man with major depressive disorder. For the CDR3, the DNA is TGTGCCAGCAGCTACACGAACACCGGGGAGCTGTTTTTT. This gives the protein CASSYTNTGELFF.